Reported below is one T cell receptor (beta chain). This sample was taken from a study of technical replicates of blood from a few donors. Produced via immunoSEQ multiplex PCR; TCRdb's table is partial and in-frame only. The repertoire holds around 80,000 clones, with 90% to 95% as singletons. The receptor's source is a human donor in good health. The sequencing sample was made of T cells isolated from PBMCs.

DNA for the CDR3: TGTGCCAGCATGGGACAGGGAAATCAGCCCCAGCATTTT. Its protein product is CASMGQGNQPQHF. The V call is TRBV7-2, the J call TRBJ1-5; 9 bases are a match to TRBD1. This CDR3 comprises 13 residues. Germline trimming cut 7 bases from V and 4 bases from J; bases unmatched to any gene: 2. In germline, CDR1 is SGHTA, CDR2 FQGNSA.